Listed here are 22 T cell receptor beta chains from one sample, sequenced in a study of CD8 T cells in Susac syndrome (dated by TCRdb to the late 2010s). The method behind the library was the immunoSEQ multiplex PCR assay. RNA was extracted using the RNeasy kit, and about 0.5 to 1 microgram was reverse transcribed with random hexamers. TCRdb took the public reads, trimmed them with fastp at Q25, ran MiXCR for clone calling and kept in-frame beta chains. Rows are unified per CDR3 protein, each entry keeping the most common DNA and genes. The sample data list around 170,000 distinct CDR3 sequences, and around 93% of these were observed just once. Together, the top ten hold 0.15% to 0.2% of the sample. Sequencing was carried out using CD8+ T cells from PBMCs. The receptors derive from a human donor with Susac syndrome.

The chain has TRBV24-1 and TRBJ2-1; no reliable D call. The CDR3 is 12 residues long. Per the germline V gene, CDR1 is KGHDR and CDR2 is SFDVKD. Trimming stripped 6 bases from V and 3 bases from J, with 5 bases between. CDR3 residues: CATSNSYNEQFF. CDR3 coding DNA: TGTGCCACCAGTAACAGCTACAATGAGCAGTTCTTC.

The rearrangement joins TRBV7-9 to TRBJ2-2; tentative D call: TRBD1 (5 bases). Germline values: CDR1 SEHNR, CDR2 FQNEAQ (reference sequence). The CDR3 contains 16 residues. Trimming stripped 6 bases from V and 6 bases from J, with 20 bases between. In nucleotides, the CDR3 is TGTGCCAGCAGACAGACCAAGGGGCGCGGTTCCGGGGAGCTGTTTTTT. It codes for CASRQTKGRGSGELFF.

The rearrangement links TRBV9 to TRBJ1-1; D unresolved. The germline V and J ends were trimmed by 4 bases and 7 bases, with 14 bases remaining between them. CDR1 SGDLS and CDR2 YYNGEE come from the germline V gene. CDR3 length: 13 residues. The chain's CDR3 is CASSISGVSEAFF. The CDR3 DNA follows: TGTGCCAGCAGCATCTCCGGGGTTAGTGAAGCTTTCTTT.

The rearrangement uses TRBV9 and TRBJ1-2; TRBD1 agrees at 10 bases. Germline V gene lookup returns CDR1 SGDLS and CDR2 YYNGEE. There are 15 residues in the CDR3. V shed 3 bases, J shed 4 bases, and the junction held 6 bases outside the gene matches. The CDR3 nucleotides are TGTGCCAGCAGCGCCTCCGGGACAGGGGTCTATGGCTACACCTTC. Protein: CASSASGTGVYGYTF. The full variable domain, with the rest looked up from reference TRBV9 and TRBJ1-2, is DSGVTQTPKHLITATGQRVTLRCSPRSGDLSVYWYQQSLDQGLQFLIQYYNGEERAKGNILERFSAQQFPDLHSELNLSSLELGDSALYFCASSASGTGVYGYTFGSGTRLTVV.

The chain couples TRBV2 to TRBJ2-7; 10 bases line up with TRBD2. The germline V gene encodes CDR1 SNHLY and CDR2 FYNNEI. Unmatched junction bases numbered 13, after V lost 8 bases and J lost 3 bases. The CDR3 sequence is 16 residues long. The CDR3 nucleotides are TGTGCCAGCCTTGGGGCTAGCGGGAGTTTGATCTACGAGCAGTACTTC. Translation: CASLGASGSLIYEQYF.

The J gene is TRBJ2-2, the V gene TRBV7-9, with D uncertain. The CDR3 contains 16 residues. Germline V gene data show CDR1 as SEHNR and CDR2 as FQNEAQ (reference sequence). Trimming cost V 1 base and J 0 bases, with 9 bases left between them. In nucleotides, the CDR3 is TGTGCCAGCAGCTTAGATACACCTCCGAACACCGGGGAGCTGTTTTTT. Encoded protein: CASSLDTPPNTGELFF.

The V and J genes are TRBV12-3 or TRBV12-4 and TRBJ1-1; 9 bases are a match to TRBD1. The CDR3 has 16 amino acids. V lost 5 bases, J lost 7 bases, and 14 bases stayed unmatched. The CDR3 DNA follows: TGTGCCAGCAGTCCCGGGGGACAGGGAAATCAGGATGAAGCTTTCTTT. It specifies CASSPGGQGNQDEAFF.

J is TRBJ2-1 and V is TRBV7-9, with 8 positions matching TRBD2. With 5 bases clipped from V and 6 bases from J, the junction kept 9 bases outside the gene matches. The CDR3 sequence is 15 residues long. Germline V lookup: CDR1 SEHNR, CDR2 FQNEAQ (reference sequence). CDR3 sequence (DNA): TGTGCCAGCAGCCCGAAGGCACTAGCGGTCAATGAGCAGTTCTTC. This sequence encodes CASSPKALAVNEQFF.

V is TRBV20-1 and J is TRBJ1-1; D perhaps matches TRBD1 (6 bases). Germline lookup yields CDR1 DFQATT and CDR2 SNEGSKA (reference sequence). CDR3 length: 13 amino acids. V lost 4 bases and J 5 bases, leaving 14 bases between the germline ends. As DNA, the CDR3 is TGCAGTGCTAAGATTACAGGGTATACTGAAGCTTTCTTT. Its translation is CSAKITGYTEAFF.

This sequence joins TRBV29-1 and TRBJ1-1; TRBD1 agrees at 8 bases. Germline V gene sequence: CDR1 SQVTM, CDR2 ANQGSEA. The CDR3 covers 15 residues. V shed 4 bases and J 5 bases; nucleotides not matched to a gene: 12. This CDR3 reads CSVVGWEDRDTEAFF. The CDR3 DNA is TGCAGCGTTGTGGGTTGGGAGGACAGGGATACTGAAGCTTTCTTT. Full variable domain (rest looked up from reference TRBV29-1 and TRBJ1-1): SAVISQKPSRDICQRGTSLTIQCQVDSQVTMMFWYRQQPGQSLTLIATANQGSEATYESGFVIDKFPISRPNLTFSTLTVSNMSPEDSSIYLCSVVGWEDRDTEAFFGQGTRLTVV.

The genes are TRBV18 and TRBJ2-5; D gene uncertain. Per germline, CDR1 KGHSH and CDR2 LQKENI. V lost 0 bases to trimming and J lost 3 bases, with 8 bases between them. CDR3 length: 14 residues. CDR3 sequence: CASSPPGFEETQYF. The DNA for the CDR3 is TGTGCCAGCTCACCACCGGGGTTCGAAGAGACCCAGTACTTC.

CDR3 coding DNA: TGCAGCGTTGAACCGGGGACTGAAGCTTTCTTT. This translates into CSVEPGTEAFF. The chain links TRBV29-1 to TRBJ1-1; D is undetermined. The germline gives CDR1 SQVTM, CDR2 ANQGSEA. Deletions cut 2 bases from V and 5 bases from J, with 6 bases between. This CDR3 spans 11 amino acids.

The rearrangement links TRBV11-3 to TRBJ2-3; D is uncertain. Trimming pared 5 bases from V and 2 bases from J, leaving 11 bases between. Germline V gene sequence: CDR1 SGHNT, CDR2 YENEEA. The CDR3 extends over 14 amino acids. The DNA for the CDR3 is TGTGCCAGCAGCCCGGGCCAATCCACAGATACGCAGTATTTT. Amino acids: CASSPGQSTDTQYF.

This chain uses TRBV30 with TRBJ1-1; D is uncertain. V lost 0 bases and J 8 bases, leaving 7 bases between the germline ends. In germline, CDR1 is GTSNPN, CDR2 SVGIG (reference sequence). The CDR3 spans 11 residues. The CDR3 DNA follows: TGTGCCTGGAGTGTAGTCGGGGAAGCTTTCTTT. It codes for CAWSVVGEAFF.

The rearrangement joins TRBV11-2 to TRBJ2-7; 10 bases map to TRBD2. The germline V gene has CDR1 SGHAT and CDR2 FQNNGV. The CDR3 loop spans 16 amino acids. V gave up 5 bases and J gave up 7 bases; unmatched junction bases: 14. The chain's CDR3 is CASSVGTSAEEREQYF. The CDR3 coding sequence is TGTGCCAGCAGCGTCGGGACTAGCGCCGAGGAAAGGGAGCAGTACTTC.

The chain has TRBV20-1 and TRBJ2-7; 7 bases map to TRBD1. Germline lookup yields CDR1 DFQATT and CDR2 SNEGSKA (reference sequence). V dropped 6 bases and J dropped 1; count of bases not matched to a gene: 9. The CDR3 runs to 14 residues. CDR3 loop: CSAVGDSSSYEQYF. CDR3 DNA: TGCAGTGCGGTGGGGGACAGTTCATCCTACGAGCAGTACTTC.

The chain has TRBV9 and TRBJ1-2, with 7 bases identical to TRBD1. V lost 0 bases and J lost 7; bases outside the gene matches: 9. CDR3 length equals 15 residues. Per germline, CDR1 SGDLS and CDR2 YYNGEE. The CDR3 nucleotides read TGTGCCAGCAGCGTAGGAGATCAGGGGGGCAGTGGCTACACCTTC. This encodes CASSVGDQGGSGYTF.

This chain connects TRBV6-1 to TRBJ2-7; no clear D. V lost 4 bases and J 0 bases, leaving 10 bases between the germline ends. Germline V gene lookup returns CDR1 MNHNS and CDR2 SASEGT. The CDR3 contains 14 residues. The CDR3 protein is CASSGRAYSYEQYF. In DNA, the CDR3 is TGTGCCAGCAGTGGGAGAGCGTACTCCTACGAGCAGTACTTC.

V is TRBV29-1 and J is TRBJ1-2; no clear D gene. Per germline, CDR1 SQVTM and CDR2 ANQGSEA. The CDR3 covers 14 residues. V lost 4 bases, J lost 4 bases, and 16 bases lay in between. CDR3 nucleotide sequence: TGCAGCGTTGTTTCCGTCGTCCGTGGCTATGGCTACACCTTC. Residues: CSVVSVVRGYGYTF.

The chain has TRBV6-1 and TRBJ2-7; 11 nucleotides line up with TRBD2. V shed 5 bases, J shed 4 bases, and the junction held 16 bases outside the gene matches. The germline V gene encodes CDR1 MNHNS and CDR2 SASEGT. This CDR3 spans 18 amino acids. The CDR3 here is CASSPLLLAGGPGYEQYF. CDR3 DNA: TGTGCCAGCAGTCCCCTTCTCCTAGCGGGAGGTCCCGGTTACGAGCAGTACTTC.

The chain employs TRBV4-1 and TRBJ2-5; TRBD2 might be the D (7 bases). V lost 1 base, J lost 2 bases, and 14 bases lay in between. The CDR3 loop spans 16 amino acids. Germline CDR1 is MGHRA and CDR2 is YSYEKL. CDR3 sequence reads: CASSQVSGGQQETQYF. CDR3 bases: TGCGCCAGCAGCCAAGTCTCGGGGGGCCAACAAGAGACCCAGTACTTC.

The chain employs TRBV12-3 or TRBV12-4 and TRBJ2-1, with 7 bases lining up with TRBD2. V was pared by 1 base and J by 15 bases, with 3 bases of the junction left unmatched. The CDR3 covers 11 residues. CDR3 sequence reads: CASSLGRGVFF. The CDR3 DNA reads TGTGCCAGCAGTTTAGGTCGGGGGGTGTTCTTC.